These 27 T cell receptor beta chains originate from one sample sequenced in a study of T cells after yellow fever vaccination. TCRdb recomputed calls from the 5' RACE reads with MiXCR, one row per CDR3 protein. Here the sample spans roughly 400,000 distinct CDR3 sequences, 18% being singletons. The input for sequencing was PBMCs, taken before the yellow fever booster vaccination. The origin of the receptors is a man aged 18-30 years who received the YFV17D yellow fever vaccine.

This clonotype was recorded a few times. The chain combines TRBV4-2 with TRBJ1-6; D gene ambiguous. Looked up from germline, CDR1 is LGHNA and CDR2 is YNFKEQ. The CDR3 has 16 residues. V gave up 0 bases and J gave up 14 bases, with 20 bases separating them. The CDR3 loop reads CASSQEEGLTPWALHF. The CDR3, as DNA: TGTGCCAGCAGCCAAGAGGAGGGTCTCACCCCTTGGGCCCTCCACTTT.

V usage is TRBV4-3 and J usage is TRBJ2-1; D remains unclear. V was trimmed by 2 bases and J by 3 bases, leaving 5 bases between them. Germline assignment: CDR1 LGHNA and CDR2 YSLEER. The CDR3 consists of 13 residues. CDR3 in amino acids: CASSQRVYNEQFF. For the CDR3, the DNA is TGCGCCAGCAGCCAACGAGTCTACAATGAGCAGTTCTTC.

The chain employs TRBV7-9 and TRBJ1-2; D uncertain. This CDR3 is built from 12 residues. V dropped 6 bases and J dropped 5 bases, with 10 bases sitting between them. CDR1 SEHNR and CDR2 FQNEAQ come from the germline V gene (reference sequence). The CDR3 protein is CASSFFAYGYTF. The CDR3 bases are TGTGCCAGCAGTTTCTTCGCGTATGGCTACACCTTC. Full variable domain (outside the CDR3, taken from reference TRBV7-9 and TRBJ1-2): DTGVSQNPRHKITKRGQNVTFRCDPISEHNRLYWYRQTLGQGPEFLTYFQNEAQLEKSRLLSDRFSAERPKGSFSTLEIQRTEQGDSAMYLCASSFFAYGYTFGSGTRLTVV.

There are a few counts of this clonotype. DNA of the CDR3: TGTGCCAGCAGCGCAGATAGGGCGGATACGCAGTATTTT. Protein: CASSADRADTQYF. The chain combines TRBV7-3 with TRBJ2-3; D uncertain. CDR1 is SGHTA and CDR2 is FQGTGA in the germline V gene. The CDR3 sequence is 13 residues long. Trimming stripped 5 bases from V and 6 bases from J, with 12 bases between.

The V gene is TRBV4-1, the J gene TRBJ2-7; D might be TRBD1 (5 bases). The CDR3 is 14 residues long. Germline V gene data show CDR1 as MGHRA and CDR2 as YSYEKL. Trimming took off 2 bases at V and 0 bases at J, with 8 bases between the two ends. The CDR3 DNA reads as TGCGCCAGCAGCCAACAGGGCAGCTCCTACGAGCAGTACTTC. As protein: CASSQQGSSYEQYF.

This clonotype showed up just a few times. The chain carries TRBV25-1 and TRBJ2-5, with a weak D call TRBD2 (5 bases). V gave up 5 bases and J gave up 5 bases, with 15 bases separating them. Germline loops: CDR1 MGHDK, CDR2 SYGVNS. There are 14 residues in the CDR3. The CDR3, as DNA: TGTGCCAGCAGTCTTTCCGGGGTCCGGGAGACCCAGTACTTC. It specifies CASSLSGVRETQYF.

The rearrangement links TRBV20-1 to TRBJ1-2; D is ambiguous. The germline gives CDR1 DFQATT, CDR2 SNEGSKA (reference sequence). Deletions cut 6 bases from V and 8 bases from J, with 10 bases between. The CDR3 is 10 amino acids. CDR3 coding DNA: TGCAGTGCAATAATGGGGGGCTACACCTTC. Translating it yields CSAIMGGYTF.

A few counts support this clonotype. The chain links TRBV2 to TRBJ1-3, with D hard to call. Germline CDR1 reads SNHLY; CDR2 reads FYNNEI. The CDR3 has 12 residues. The V end was cut by 3 bases, the J end by 6 bases, with 6 bases between. In DNA, the CDR3 is TGTGCCAGCAGTGATCGCGCAAACACCATATATTTT. Encoded protein: CASSDRANTIYF.

This clonotype has just a few counts. CDR3 loop: CATSPGTGGVGTEAFF. The CDR3 DNA sequence: TGTGCCACCAGCCCCGGGACAGGGGGCGTAGGCACTGAAGCTTTCTTT. V usage is TRBV24-1 and J usage is TRBJ1-1; 12 nucleotides align to TRBD1. CDR1 is KGHDR, CDR2 SFDVKD, per germline. This CDR3 spans 16 amino acids. Trimming took 7 bases from V and 4 from J; bases not matched to a gene: 9.

This clonotype was counted between two and nine times. This chain joins TRBV7-9 and TRBJ2-2; tentative D call: TRBD2 (5 bases). V lost 5 bases and J lost 4, with 23 bases in between. CDR1 is SEHNR and CDR2 is FQNEAQ in the germline V gene (reference sequence). This CDR3 has 18 residues. Here the CDR3 reads CASSQRKDEPRGTGELFF. The CDR3 coding sequence is TGTGCCAGCAGCCAAAGGAAGGATGAGCCCCGGGGCACCGGGGAGCTGTTTTTT.

There are a few counts of this clonotype. V and J are TRBV9 and TRBJ1-1; possible D gene TRBD1, 5 bases. This CDR3 is 16 amino acids long. The V end was cut by 4 bases, the J end by 3 bases, with 19 bases between. CDR1 SGDLS and CDR2 YYNGEE come from the germline V gene. CDR3 in DNA: TGTGCCAGCAGCCCCTTGCCGGGACCTAGAGACACTGAAGCTTTCTTT. This sequence encodes CASSPLPGPRDTEAFF.

CDR3 in amino acids: CASGLVVRGMTGELFF. The DNA of the CDR3 is TGTGCTAGTGGTTTGGTCGTCAGGGGGATGACCGGGGAGCTGTTTTTT. The V gene is TRBV12-5, the J gene TRBJ2-2; 7 nucleotides match TRBD1. V gave up 0 bases and J gave up 5 bases; unmatched junction bases: 6. This CDR3 is built from 16 residues. Germline lookup yields CDR1 LGHNT and CDR2 FRNRAP.

This clonotype showed up just a few times. The chain combines TRBV7-3 with TRBJ2-1, with 8 bases lining up with TRBD2. Trimming cost V 9 bases and J 0 bases; bases outside gene matches: 7. The germline CDR1 and CDR2 sequences are SGHTA and FQGTGA. This CDR3 is built from 15 residues. The CDR3 nucleotides are TGTGCCAGTGCGGGGGGCGCCAACTCCTACAATGAGCAGTTCTTC. This sequence encodes CASAGGANSYNEQFF. Full variable domain (outside the CDR3, taken from reference TRBV7-3 and TRBJ2-1): GAGVSQTPSNKVTEKGKYVELRCDPISGHTALYWYRQSLGQGPEFLIYFQGTGAADDSGLPNDRFFAVRPEGSVSTLKIQRTERGDSAVYLCASAGGANSYNEQFFGPGTRLTVL.

The chain has TRBV4-1 and TRBJ2-1, with TRBD1 as a possible D gene (5 bases). Deletions cut 1 base from V and 5 bases from J, with 12 bases between. CDR1 and CDR2 from the germline V gene are MGHRA and YSYEKL. This CDR3 is built from 15 residues. Here the CDR3 reads CASSQVRGLNNEQFF. The CDR3 DNA follows: TGCGCCAGCAGCCAAGTTAGGGGCCTAAACAATGAGCAGTTCTTC.

This clonotype was observed a few times. The rearrangement links TRBV6-5 to TRBJ2-2, with 9 bases lining up with TRBD1. The CDR3 loop spans 14 amino acids. Trimming removed 8 bases from V and 6 bases from J; junction bases left unmatched: 7. Per germline, CDR1 MNHEY and CDR2 SVGAGI. CDR3 DNA: TGTGCCAGCCATACGGGACAGGGTGCCGGGGAGCTGTTTTTT. This gives the protein CASHTGQGAGELFF.

This rearrangement joins TRBV7-3 to TRBJ2-1; 13 bases line up with TRBD2. The CDR3 loop spans 16 amino acids. CDR1 and CDR2 from the germline V gene are SGHTA and FQGTGA. V lost 5 bases and J lost 4; bases outside the gene matches: 5. CDR3 amino acids: CASSPGLAGWYNEQFF. DNA for the CDR3: TGTGCCAGCAGCCCGGGACTAGCGGGGTGGTACAATGAGCAGTTCTTC.

The rearrangement links TRBV20-1 to TRBJ2-3; 10 nucleotides align to TRBD2. CDR1 DFQATT and CDR2 SNEGSKA come from the germline V gene (reference sequence). J gave up 2 bases and V 2 bases, and 1 base lay outside the gene matches. There are 14 residues in the CDR3. The DNA of the CDR3 is TGCAGTGCTAGAACTAGCGGGGCCACAGATACGCAGTATTTT. Encoded protein: CSARTSGATDTQYF.

V gene TRBV29-1 combines with J gene TRBJ2-1; no firm D call. CDR3 length equals 10 residues. Trimming stripped 1 base from V and 10 bases from J, with 5 bases between. Germline assignment: CDR1 SQVTM and CDR2 ANQGSEA. This CDR3 reads CSVEGSEQFF. CDR3 coding DNA: TGCAGCGTTGAAGGCAGCGAGCAGTTCTTC.

This clonotype occurred a few times. The V gene is TRBV5-8, the J gene TRBJ2-3; 15 bases align to TRBD2. The germline V gene has CDR1 SGHTS and CDR2 YDEGEE. The junction had 3 bases not matched to a gene; V was cut back by 4 bases and J by 6 bases. This CDR3 has 15 amino acids. CDR3 sequence reads: CASSPGLAGGDTQYF. CDR3 DNA sequence: TGTGCCAGCAGCCCCGGACTAGCGGGGGGGGATACGCAGTATTTT.

This clonotype was detected ten times or more. The chain employs TRBV4-2 and TRBJ1-1; tentatively, D is TRBD1 (5 bases). CDR3 length equals 15 residues. The V gene lost 0 bases and the J gene lost 1 base, with 9 bases spanning the gap. Germline CDR1 LGHNA, CDR2 YNFKEQ. The CDR3 region is CASSQDLGGNTEAFF. The DNA for the CDR3 is TGTGCCAGCAGCCAAGACCTGGGGGGGAACACTGAAGCTTTCTTT.

This clonotype was observed a few times. The chain is built from TRBV12-3 or TRBV12-4 and TRBJ2-7; 8 bases fit TRBD2. This CDR3 is 14 amino acids long. V shed 7 bases and J 0 bases; nucleotides not matched to a gene: 5. The CDR3, as DNA: TGTGCCAGCACCGGGACTAGGTCCTCCTACGAGCAGTACTTC. Amino acid sequence: CASTGTRSSYEQYF.

The chain joins TRBV7-3 to TRBJ2-1; TRBD2 matches at 8 bases. V gave up 6 bases and J gave up 5 bases; unmatched junction bases: 9. CDR1 and CDR2 from the germline V gene are SGHTA and FQGTGA. The CDR3 consists of 15 residues. The CDR3 DNA reads TGTGCCAGCAGTCCGGGGGGGGAGCTCGACAATGAGCAGTTCTTC. It translates to CASSPGGELDNEQFF.

The chain has TRBV10-3 and TRBJ1-5, with 8 bases fitting TRBD1. Germline V lookup: CDR1 ENHRY, CDR2 SYGVKD. Trimming took 6 bases from V and 7 from J; bases not matched to a gene: 2. The CDR3 length is 12 residues. CDR3 loop: CAIRGQDQPQHF. The CDR3 DNA sequence: TGTGCCATCAGGGGACAGGACCAGCCCCAGCATTTT.

V and J are TRBV6-5 and TRBJ2-5, with a tentative D call TRBD2 (6 bases). V lost 7 bases and J lost 5, with 32 bases in between. Germline V gene sequence: CDR1 MNHEY, CDR2 SVGAGI. The CDR3 covers 19 residues. CDR3 amino acids: CASTDGGFYSVAPSETQYF. CDR3 coding DNA: TGTGCCAGCACCGATGGGGGGTTTTATTCCGTAGCGCCCAGCGAGACCCAGTACTTC.

The rearrangement uses TRBV20-1 and TRBJ1-5, with TRBD1 matching 11 bases. Trimming at V came to 6 bases and at J to 7 bases, leaving 11 bases not matched to a gene. The CDR3 is 15 amino acids. CDR1 and CDR2 (germline): DFQATT, SNEGSKA (reference sequence). CDR3 protein: CSANSGTGGFQPQHF. In DNA form, the CDR3 reads TGCAGTGCAAATTCCGGGACAGGGGGTTTCCAGCCCCAGCATTTT.

J is TRBJ2-1 and V is TRBV10-3; no definite D call. This CDR3 has 14 amino acids. The V gene's germline CDR1 is ENHRY and CDR2 SYGVKD. V shed 3 bases and J shed 0 bases, with 6 bases lying between them. The CDR3 DNA follows: TGTGCCATCAGTGACCGGGTCTCCTACAATGAGCAGTTCTTC. Translation gives CAISDRVSYNEQFF.

V gene TRBV7-2 combines with J gene TRBJ1-6; D gene ambiguous. Germline-derived CDR1 and CDR2 are SGHTA and FQGNSA. Between the trimmed V and J ends, which lost 2 bases and 0 bases, there was a span of 11 bases. This CDR3 region has 17 residues. Here the CDR3 DNA reads TGTGCCAGCAGCTTATTACCTGACACCTCCTATAATTCACCCCTCCACTTT. Its translation is CASSLLPDTSYNSPLHF.